This T cell receptor (beta chain) came from a study of technical replicates of blood from a handful of donors. TCRdb's table, derived via immunoSEQ multiplex PCR, lists solely in-frame clones and lacks some. Of some 87,000 clones in the sample, 96% were seen once. Germline V gene lookup returns CDR1 MNHEY and CDR2 SMNVEV (reference sequence). V dropped 4 bases and J dropped 4 bases, with 13 bases sitting between them. The CDR3 is made up of 14 amino acids. The V gene is TRBV27, the J gene TRBJ1-2; the D gene is possibly TRBD1 (6 bases). Material for sequencing was T cells isolated from PBMCs. The sequence derives from a human donor in good health. DNA for the CDR3: TGTGCCAGCAGTTCGGACAGCCGTTCCTATGGCTACACCTTC. It is translated as CASSSDSRSYGYTF.